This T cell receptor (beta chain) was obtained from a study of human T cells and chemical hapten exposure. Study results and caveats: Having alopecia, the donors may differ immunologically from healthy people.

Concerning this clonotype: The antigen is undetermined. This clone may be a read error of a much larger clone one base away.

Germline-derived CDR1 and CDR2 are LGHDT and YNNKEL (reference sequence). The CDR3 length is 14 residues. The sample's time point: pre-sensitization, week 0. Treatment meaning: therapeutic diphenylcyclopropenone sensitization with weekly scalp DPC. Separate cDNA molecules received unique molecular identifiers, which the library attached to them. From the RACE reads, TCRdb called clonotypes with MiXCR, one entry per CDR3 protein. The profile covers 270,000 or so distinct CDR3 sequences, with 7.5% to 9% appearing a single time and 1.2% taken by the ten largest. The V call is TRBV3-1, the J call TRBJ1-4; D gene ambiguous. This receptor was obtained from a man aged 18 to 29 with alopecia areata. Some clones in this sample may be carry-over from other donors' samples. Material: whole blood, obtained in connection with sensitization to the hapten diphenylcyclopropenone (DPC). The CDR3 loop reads CVSSPWTGSEKLFF. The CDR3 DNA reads TGTGTCAGCAGCCCTTGGACGGGGTCTGAAAAACTGTTTTTT.